This T cell receptor beta chain appears in the sequencing data of a study of cytomegalovirus exposure and HLA in healthy donors. Whole-study findings and limits: Sequence variants that were highly shared formed a cluster that was likely a sequencing artifact.

The PCR made use of 60 Vbeta and 13 Jbeta primers. Sequenced by immunoSEQ multiplex PCR; TCRdb stores in-frame clones only, minus some. The profile covers more than 65,000 clones, with around 79% appearing a single time and 5.5% to 7% taken by the ten largest. Unmatched junction bases numbered 2, after V lost 4 bases and J lost 5 bases. The CDR3 spans 13 residues. Germline V gene sequence: CDR1 MGHDK, CDR2 SYGVNS. With regard to this clone: Its antigen is unknown.

Sequencing input: PBMCs. This sequence was found in a man younger than 35 in good health and CMV-seropositive. This chain uses TRBV25-1 with TRBJ1-2, with 9 positions matching TRBD1. This chain's CDR3 is CASSGTGEYGYTF. As DNA, the CDR3 is TGTGCCAGCAGTGGGACAGGGGAGTATGGCTACACCTTC.